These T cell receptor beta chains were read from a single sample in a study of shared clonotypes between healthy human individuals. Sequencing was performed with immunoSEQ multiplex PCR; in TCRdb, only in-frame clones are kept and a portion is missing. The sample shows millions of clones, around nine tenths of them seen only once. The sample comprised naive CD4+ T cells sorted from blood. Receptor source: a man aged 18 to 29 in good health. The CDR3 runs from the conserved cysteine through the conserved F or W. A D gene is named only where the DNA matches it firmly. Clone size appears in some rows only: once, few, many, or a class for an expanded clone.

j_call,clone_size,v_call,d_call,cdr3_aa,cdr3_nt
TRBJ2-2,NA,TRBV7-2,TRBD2,CASSRRTSGRTNTGELFF,TGTGCCAGCAGCCGGAGGACTAGCGGGAGGACGAACACCGGGGAGCTGTTTTTT
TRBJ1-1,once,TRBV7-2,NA,CASSPFMNTEAFF,TGTGCCAGCAGCCCCTTCATGAACACTGAAGCTTTCTTT
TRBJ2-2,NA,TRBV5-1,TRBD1,CASSPGQGRTGELFF,TGCGCCAGCAGCCCTGGACAGGGGCGCACCGGGGAGCTGTTTTTT
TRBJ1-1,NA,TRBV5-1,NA,CASSQSDGDTEAFF,TGCGCCAGCAGCCAATCGGACGGAGACACTGAAGCTTTCTTT
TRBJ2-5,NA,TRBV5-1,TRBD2,CASRGGTSMLETQYF,TGCGCCAGCAGGGGGGGGACTAGCATGCTGGAGACCCAGTACTTC
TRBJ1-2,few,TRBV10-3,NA,CAISDPRGEGGYTF,TGTGCCATCAGTGATCCCCGGGGGGAGGGTGGCTACACCTTC
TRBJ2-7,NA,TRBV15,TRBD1,CATSRGDREHEQYF,TGTGCCACCAGCAGAGGAGACAGGGAACACGAGCAGTACTTC
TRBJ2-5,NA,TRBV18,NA,CASSPFAGETQYF,TGTGCCAGCTCACCATTCGCGGGAGAGACCCAGTACTTC
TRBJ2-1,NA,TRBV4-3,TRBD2,CASSQVASGSGGEQFF,TGCGCCAGCAGCCAAGTCGCTAGCGGGAGTGGGGGTGAGCAGTTCTTC
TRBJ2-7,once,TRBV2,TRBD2,CASKSGMVQRETREQYF,TGTGCCAGCAAGTCCGGCATGGTCCAGCGGGAGACTAGAGAGCAGTACTTC
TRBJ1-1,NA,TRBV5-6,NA,CASSLEHMNTEAFF,TGTGCCAGCAGCTTGGAACATATGAACACTGAAGCTTTCTTT
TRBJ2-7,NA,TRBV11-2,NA,CASSLAGISYEQYF,TGTGCCAGCAGCTTAGCAGGGATATCCTACGAGCAGTACTTC
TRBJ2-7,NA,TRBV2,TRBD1,CATLAGQGSYEQYF,TGTGCCACCTTAGCCGGACAGGGGAGCTACGAGCAGTACTTC
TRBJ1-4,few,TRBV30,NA,CALMLREKLFF,TGTGCCTTAATGCTTCGGGAAAAACTGTTTTTT
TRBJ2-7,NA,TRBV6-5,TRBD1,CASRGQGSSYEQYF,TGTGCCAGCAGGGGACAGGGAAGCTCCTACGAGCAGTACTTC
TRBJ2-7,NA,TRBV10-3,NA,CAIRRDGLTYEQYF,TGTGCCATCAGACGGGACGGACTAACCTACGAGCAGTACTTC
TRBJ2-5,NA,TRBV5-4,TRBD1,CASSSPGQGRQETQYF,TGTGCCAGCAGCTCACCTGGACAGGGACGCCAAGAGACCCAGTACTTC
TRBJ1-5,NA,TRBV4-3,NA,CASSQEFGVSQPQHF,TGCGCCAGCAGCCAAGAATTCGGGGTAAGTCAGCCCCAGCATTTT
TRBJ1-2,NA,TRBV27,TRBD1,CASSAGQAYGYTF,TGTGCCAGCAGTGCAGGACAGGCCTATGGCTACACCTTC
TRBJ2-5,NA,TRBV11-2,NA,CASSFSAVGVQETQYF,TGTGCCAGCAGCTTCAGCGCCGTTGGGGTGCAAGAGACCCAGTACTTC
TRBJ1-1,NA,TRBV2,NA,CASRVGANTEAFF,TGTGCCAGCAGGGTAGGGGCGAACACTGAAGCTTTCTTT
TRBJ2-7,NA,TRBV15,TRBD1,CATSPGGYEQYF,TGTGCCACCTCCCCAGGGGGCTACGAGCAGTACTTC
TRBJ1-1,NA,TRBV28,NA,CASTRDTLRTEAFF,TGTGCCAGCACCCGGGACACCCTGAGAACTGAAGCTTTCTTT
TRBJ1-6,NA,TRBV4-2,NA,CASSQEPSPGSSPLHF,TGTGCCAGCAGCCAAGAGCCGTCCCCCGGGAGTTCACCCCTCCACTTT
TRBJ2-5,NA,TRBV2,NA,CASSEEVETQYF,TGTGCCAGCAGTGAAGAAGTAGAGACCCAGTACTTC
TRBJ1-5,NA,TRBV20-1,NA,CSAQGDQPQHF,TGCAGTGCGCAGGGAGATCAGCCCCAGCATTTT
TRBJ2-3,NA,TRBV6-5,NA,CASSSRGRTDTQYF,TGTGCCAGCAGTTCCAGGGGGAGGACAGATACGCAGTATTTT
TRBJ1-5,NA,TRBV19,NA,CASSAQGTSNQPQHF,TGTGCCAGTAGTGCACAGGGTACGAGCAATCAGCCCCAGCATTTT
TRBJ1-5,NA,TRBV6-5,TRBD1,CASSRTGVNQPQHF,TGTGCCAGCAGTCGGACAGGGGTCAATCAGCCCCAGCATTTT
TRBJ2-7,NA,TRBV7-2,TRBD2,CASSLVRGGISEQYF,TGTGCCAGCAGCTTAGTCCGCGGGGGGATCTCCGAGCAGTACTTC
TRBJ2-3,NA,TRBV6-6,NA,CASSPSGEHTQYF,TGTGCCAGCAGCCCAAGCGGTGAACATACGCAGTATTTT
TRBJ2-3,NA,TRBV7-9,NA,CASSPAAWTSTDTQYF,TGTGCCAGCAGCCCCGCAGCGTGGACTAGCACAGATACGCAGTATTTT
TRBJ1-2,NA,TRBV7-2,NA,CASSPSGFSSLYTF,TGTGCCAGCAGCCCTTCCGGGTTCTCATCCCTCTACACCTTC
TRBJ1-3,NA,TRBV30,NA,CAWSRFPASGNTIYF,TGTGCCTGGAGTAGGTTTCCGGCCTCTGGAAACACCATATATTTT
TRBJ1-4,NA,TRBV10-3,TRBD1,CASQVGTGGEKLFF,TGTGCCTCGCAAGTGGGAACAGGGGGTGAAAAACTGTTTTTT
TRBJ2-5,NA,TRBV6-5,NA,CASSTFADSQETQYF,TGTGCCAGCAGTACTTTTGCGGACAGCCAAGAGACCCAGTACTTC
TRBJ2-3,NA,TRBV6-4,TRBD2,CASSDRSGRDGTDTQYF,TGTGCCAGCAGTGACCGTAGCGGGAGGGACGGCACAGATACGCAGTATTTT
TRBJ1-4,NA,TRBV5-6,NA,CASSLGPRATNEKLFF,TGTGCCAGCAGCTTGGGTCCGCGAGCAACTAATGAAAAACTGTTTTTT
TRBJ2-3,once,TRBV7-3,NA,CASSLELARGETDTQYF,TGTGCCAGCAGCCTCGAACTAGCTAGGGGGGAGACAGATACGCAGTATTTT
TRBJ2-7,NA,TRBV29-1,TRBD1,CSVGTGGTTPYEQYF,TGCAGCGTGGGGACAGGGGGAACCACCCCCTACGAGCAGTACTTC
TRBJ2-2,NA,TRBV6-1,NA,CASSVVHTGELFF,TGTGCCAGCAGCGTAGTTCACACCGGGGAGCTGTTTTTT